Listed below are T cell receptor beta chains from one sample, sequenced in a study of T cell responses to AZD1222 COVID-19 vaccine. TCRdb's copy holds only in-frame clones and misses some; the assay was immunoSEQ multiplex PCR. This sample has about 84,000 clones, with around 85% found just once. This specimen consisted of peripheral blood, obtained 28 days after the second AZD1222 dose. The receptors derive from an adult who received the AZD1222 COVID-19 vaccine. Each CDR3 is given with its conserved first and last residue. D genes are given only for firm matches. Only some rows state a clone size, as once, few, many or a class for expanded clones.

CDR3	DNA	V	size	D	J
CASSLIAWASYEQYF	TGTGCCAGCAGCCTTATAGCGTGGGCGTCGTACGAGCAGTACTTC	TRBV6-2/TRBV6-3	NA	NA	TRBJ2-7
CATQDREAPTNYGYTF	TGTGCCACCCAGGACAGGGAGGCCCCTACTAACTATGGCTACACCTTC	TRBV24-1	NA	TRBD1	TRBJ1-2
CASSAQGDNSPLHF	TGTGCCAGCAGCGCACAGGGAGACAATTCACCCCTCCACTTT	TRBV7-9	NA	NA	TRBJ1-6
CASRGQAWNTIYF	TGTGCCAGCAGGGGACAGGCTTGGAACACCATATATTTT	TRBV7-6	NA	TRBD1	TRBJ1-3
CASSLRQGPYYEQYF	TGTGCCAGCAGTTTACGGCAGGGTCCCTACTACGAGCAGTACTTC	TRBV27	NA	NA	TRBJ2-7
CASSQDGGRGAYEQYF	TGCGCCAGCAGCCAAGATGGGGGCAGGGGGGCCTACGAGCAGTACTTC	TRBV4-3	NA	NA	TRBJ2-7
CASVENYGYTF	TGTGCCAGCGTCGAAAACTATGGCTACACCTTC	TRBV11-1	once	NA	TRBJ1-2
CASSQLKQGATYEQYF	TGTGCCAGCAGCCAGCTGAAACAGGGGGCTACCTACGAGCAGTACTTC	TRBV3-1/TRBV3-2	NA	TRBD1	TRBJ2-7
CASQTPGTGVYEQYF	TGTGCCAGCCAGACCCCCGGGACAGGGGTTTACGAGCAGTACTTC	TRBV28	NA	TRBD1	TRBJ2-7
CASSLAGSETQYF	TGTGCCAGCAGTTTAGCAGGGTCGGAGACCCAGTACTTC	TRBV27	NA	NA	TRBJ2-5
CASVAGQGNQPQHF	TGTGCCAGCGTAGCCGGACAGGGGAATCAGCCCCAGCATTTT	TRBV6-5	NA	TRBD1	TRBJ1-5
CASSYQGGPISYEQYF	TGTGCCAGCAGCTACCAGGGGGGCCCGATCTCCTACGAGCAGTACTTC	TRBV7-2	NA	NA	TRBJ2-7
CASSPADRVGEKLFF	TGTGCCAGCAGCCCTGCCGACAGGGTTGGGGAAAAACTGTTTTTT	TRBV7-9	NA	TRBD1	TRBJ1-4
CASSQQGVRLSEAFF	TGTGCCAGCAGCCAACAAGGGGTGAGACTCTCCGAAGCTTTCTTT	TRBV14	once	NA	TRBJ1-1
CASSSGTDFSPLHF	TGTGCCAGCAGCAGCGGGACAGATTTCTCACCCCTCCACTTT	TRBV7-9	NA	TRBD1	TRBJ1-6
CASSGSRTQETQYF	TGTGCCAGCAGCGGGTCACGGACCCAAGAGACCCAGTACTTC	TRBV5-4	NA	NA	TRBJ2-5
CASSTVEGRGNTEAFF	TGTGCCAGCAGCACAGTTGAGGGCAGGGGGAACACTGAAGCTTTCTTT	TRBV5-6	NA	NA	TRBJ1-1
CASSSGTANTEAFF	TGTGCCAGCAGCTCCGGGACGGCGAACACTGAAGCTTTCTTT	TRBV7-9	NA	NA	TRBJ1-1
CSVELNGGADGYTF	TGCAGCGTTGAATTAAATGGGGGGGCAGATGGCTACACCTTC	TRBV29-1	NA	NA	TRBJ1-2
CASSLGAVSMNTEAFF	TGCGCCAGCAGCTTGGGGGCAGTCTCAATGAACACTGAAGCTTTCTTT	TRBV5-1	NA	NA	TRBJ1-1
CASSPPLGQPLNTEAFF	TGTGCCAGCAGCCCGCCATTGGGACAGCCCTTGAACACTGAAGCTTTCTTT	TRBV7-9	NA	TRBD1	TRBJ1-1
CASSRTGSNGYTF	TGTGCCAGCAGTCGGACAGGTTCAAATGGCTACACCTTC	TRBV6-5	NA	TRBD1	TRBJ1-2
CASSLSLCTQGSYEQYF	TGTGCCAGCAGCTTATCTCTCTGTACGCAGGGTTCCTACGAGCAGTACTTC	TRBV7-4	NA	NA	TRBJ2-7
CASSKRDGQETQYF	TGTGCCAGCTCGAAACGGGACGGCCAAGAGACCCAGTACTTC	TRBV18	NA	NA	TRBJ2-5
CASSVGTAAHNSPLHF	TGTGCCAGCAGCGTAGGGACAGCGGCTCATAATTCACCCCTCCACTTT	TRBV9	once	NA	TRBJ1-6
CAWAKSRISTDTQYF	TGTGCCTGGGCTAAAAGTCGGATTAGCACAGATACGCAGTATTTT	TRBV30	NA	NA	TRBJ2-3
CASSQDRYSGNTIYF	TGCGCCAGCAGCCAAGATAGGTACTCGGGAAACACCATATATTTT	TRBV4-3	NA	NA	TRBJ1-3
CASSIQGNQPQHF	TGTGCCAGCAGTATACAGGGGAATCAGCCCCAGCATTTT	TRBV6-5	NA	TRBD1	TRBJ1-5
CASSPRSVRGLSYEQYF	TGTGCCAGCAGCCCCAGATCGGTGCGGGGGCTCTCCTACGAGCAGTACTTC	TRBV21-1	NA	NA	TRBJ2-7
CASSSPILSGTVSPTF	TGTGCCAGCAGTTCACCAATACTCTCCGGGACAGTTTCGCCCACCTTC	TRBV6-5	NA	TRBD1	TRBJ1-2
CASSRPGGTEAFF	TGTGCCAGCAGCCGGCCCGGGGGCACTGAAGCTTTCTTT	TRBV6-2/TRBV6-3	NA	NA	TRBJ1-1
CASSQDRRGLGQPQHF	TGTGCCAGCAGCCAAGATCGCCGGGGCCTAGGGCAGCCCCAGCATTTT	TRBV4-2	once	NA	TRBJ1-5
CASSMGGSVAGELFF	TGTGCCAGCAGCATGGGGGGTTCGGTGGCCGGGGAGCTGTTTTTT	TRBV9	NA	NA	TRBJ2-2
CASSLVPGVNEQYF	TGTGCCAGCAGCTTGGTTCCGGGGGTGAACGAGCAGTACTTC	TRBV5-6	NA	NA	TRBJ2-7
CASSFHTGQYTEAFF	TGTGCCAGCAGCTTCCACACCGGACAGTACACTGAAGCTTTCTTT	TRBV5-8	once	NA	TRBJ1-1
CASSYPPARGSYNEQFF	TGTGCCAGCAGTTACCCTCCGGCCAGGGGTTCCTACAATGAGCAGTTCTTC	TRBV27	NA	NA	TRBJ2-1
CASSFKVNTEAFF	TGTGCCAGCAGCTTCAAGGTGAACACTGAAGCTTTCTTT	TRBV7-2	NA	NA	TRBJ1-1
CASSSGAMETQYF	TGTGCCAGCAGCTCGGGGGCGATGGAGACCCAGTACTTC	TRBV7-9	NA	NA	TRBJ2-5
CASSLGDTGELFF	TGTGCCAGCAGCTTAGGGGACACCGGGGAGCTGTTTTTT	TRBV11-3	NA	NA	TRBJ2-2
CASSLGTGPYEQYF	TGTGCCAGCAGCTTAGGGACAGGCCCCTACGAGCAGTACTTC	TRBV7-3	NA	TRBD1	TRBJ2-7
CASSQEGVAGARSADTQYF	TGTGCCAGCAGCCAAGAGGGGGTAGCGGGGGCCCGGTCAGCAGATACGCAGTATTTT	TRBV3-1/TRBV3-2	once	TRBD2	TRBJ2-3
CASSRRDRYGYTF	TGTGCCAGCAGCCGCAGGGACAGATATGGCTACACCTTC	TRBV3-1/TRBV3-2	few	TRBD1	TRBJ1-2
CASRPAGQTQETQYF	TGCGCCAGCAGGCCGGCGGGACAAACCCAAGAGACCCAGTACTTC	TRBV5-1	NA	NA	TRBJ2-5
CASSLAEMGAFF	TGTGCCAGCAGCTTGGCGGAGATGGGCGCTTTCTTT	TRBV11-3	few	NA	TRBJ1-1
CASSSNDGAIDQPQHF	TGTGCCAGCTCCTCAAACGACGGAGCCATAGATCAGCCCCAGCATTTT	TRBV18	few	NA	TRBJ1-5
CIPGRDGYTF	TGTATCCCGGGACGGGATGGCTACACCTTC	TRBV2	NA	NA	TRBJ1-2
CASSRGLSYGPQHF	TGTGCCAGCAGTAGAGGACTCTCATATGGGCCCCAGCATTTT	TRBV6-5	NA	NA	TRBJ1-5
CASRGLSSYNSPLHF	TGTGCCAGTAGGGGACTGAGCTCCTATAATTCACCCCTCCACTTT	TRBV19	NA	NA	TRBJ1-6
CASSLTAGRATGELFF	TGTGCCAGCAGCTTAACCGCAGGGCGGGCCACCGGGGAGCTGTTTTTT	TRBV7-3	NA	NA	TRBJ2-2
CASSSRGGTNEKLFF	TGTGCCAGCAGCTCGAGAGGGGGCACTAATGAAAAACTGTTTTTT	TRBV6-5	NA	TRBD1	TRBJ1-4
CASSSDRNEQFF	TGTGCCAGCAGCTCAGACAGGAATGAGCAGTTCTTC	TRBV11-2	NA	NA	TRBJ2-1
CASSSRTGGRSETF	TGTGCCAGCAGTTCTCGAACAGGGGGAAGGTCCGAGACCTTC	TRBV5-4	NA	TRBD1	TRBJ1-2
CAWSKGGQKLFF	TGTGCCTGGAGTAAGGGGGGGCAAAAACTGTTTTTT	TRBV30	NA	NA	TRBJ1-4
CASSLVQVASAGYTF	TGCGCCAGCAGCTTGGTGCAGGTTGCCAGCGCTGGCTACACCTTC	TRBV5-1	few	NA	TRBJ1-2
CASSYGLAITTSSTDTQYF	TGTGCCAGCAGTTACGGGTTGGCCATCACAACCTCTAGCACAGATACGCAGTATTTT	TRBV6-2/TRBV6-3	NA	NA	TRBJ2-3
CASSLSGGSTGELFF	TGTGCCAGCAGCTTATCAGGGGGGAGCACCGGGGAGCTGTTTTTT	TRBV7-9	NA	NA	TRBJ2-2
CASSPSGLNTEAFF	TGTGCCAGCAGCCCCTCGGGATTGAACACTGAAGCTTTCTTT	TRBV11-1	few	NA	TRBJ1-1
CASSLDWGGNTIYF	TGTGCCAGCAGCTTAGATTGGGGAGGAAACACCATATATTTT	TRBV7-8	NA	NA	TRBJ1-3